Listed below are T cell receptor beta chains from one sample, sequenced in a study of glioma-infiltrating T cells after dendritic cell vaccination. Assay: immunoSEQ multiplex PCR; the TCRdb copy retains only in-frame clones and omits some. The sample yields tens of thousands of clones, approximately 86% seen once. This specimen consisted of blood, obtained after dendritic cell vaccination. The receptors here all came from a human donor with glioblastoma. Both conserved end residues are part of each CDR3. Fields, in order: V gene, D gene, clone size, J gene, CDR3 DNA, CDR3 protein. D genes are given only for firm matches. Clone size, where shown, is once, few, many, or a class for clones that have expanded.

v_gene: TRBV11-2
d_gene: .
abundance: .
j_gene: TRBJ1-1
CDR3nt: TGTGCCAGCAGCCTAGGTACAGGGTGGAAGGGTGAAGCTTTCTTT
CDR3aa: CASSLGTGWKGEAFF

v_gene: TRBV2
d_gene: TRBD1
abundance: .
j_gene: TRBJ1-1
CDR3nt: TGTGCCAGCAGTGAAGCTTTACAGGGGGTTGGGACTGAAGCTTTCTTT
CDR3aa: CASSEALQGVGTEAFF

v_gene: TRBV9
d_gene: TRBD1
abundance: .
j_gene: TRBJ1-3
CDR3nt: TGTGCCAGCAGCGTGAAATCCGGGACAGGGGAAGGAAACACCATATATTTT
CDR3aa: CASSVKSGTGEGNTIYF

v_gene: TRBV7-9
d_gene: .
abundance: once
j_gene: TRBJ2-7
CDR3nt: TGTGCCAGCAGCTTTTCAGGGTGGGAGCAGTACTTC
CDR3aa: CASSFSGWEQYF

v_gene: TRBV5-7
d_gene: TRBD2
abundance: once
j_gene: TRBJ2-1
CDR3nt: TGTGCCAGCAGCGGGACTAGCCGCAGGAATGAGCAGTTCTTC
CDR3aa: CASSGTSRRNEQFF

v_gene: TRBV5-1
d_gene: .
abundance: .
j_gene: TRBJ1-2
CDR3nt: TGCGCCAGCAGCTTGGGCTCACAGGGCTATGGCTACACCTTC
CDR3aa: CASSLGSQGYGYTF

v_gene: TRBV5-5
d_gene: TRBD1
abundance: .
j_gene: TRBJ1-6
CDR3nt: TGTGCCAGCAGCTTGGAGAGACAGGGGAATTCACCCCTCCACTTT
CDR3aa: CASSLERQGNSPLHF

v_gene: TRBV19
d_gene: TRBD1
abundance: few
j_gene: TRBJ2-7
CDR3nt: TGTGCCAGTAGTCTTCGACAGGGCAAAACCTACGAGCAGTACTTC
CDR3aa: CASSLRQGKTYEQYF

v_gene: TRBV10-3
d_gene: TRBD1
abundance: .
j_gene: TRBJ2-1
CDR3nt: TGTGCCATCAGTGAGACGGACAGGGCCGATGAGCAGTTCTTC
CDR3aa: CAISETDRADEQFF

v_gene: TRBV4-2
d_gene: .
abundance: .
j_gene: TRBJ1-3
CDR3nt: TGTGCCAGCAGCCGGACATCAACGGGCTCTGGAAACACCATATATTTT
CDR3aa: CASSRTSTGSGNTIYF

v_gene: TRBV14
d_gene: .
abundance: .
j_gene: TRBJ2-7
CDR3nt: TGTGCCAGCAGCCCCCGCTTAGCGGCCTACGAGCAGTACTTC
CDR3aa: CASSPRLAAYEQYF

v_gene: TRBV4-3
d_gene: TRBD2
abundance: .
j_gene: TRBJ2-7
CDR3nt: TGCGCCAGCAGCCAAGGACTAGCGGGGCACTCCTACGAGCAGTACTTC
CDR3aa: CASSQGLAGHSYEQYF

v_gene: TRBV2
d_gene: .
abundance: .
j_gene: TRBJ1-4
CDR3nt: TGTGCCAGCATTTCACAGGATGATGAAAAACTGTTTTTT
CDR3aa: CASISQDDEKLFF

v_gene: TRBV30
d_gene: .
abundance: few
j_gene: TRBJ1-1
CDR3nt: TGTGCTGGAGGGGGGGCCAGGGGCACTGAAGCTTTCTTT
CDR3aa: CAGGGARGTEAFF

v_gene: TRBV4-2
d_gene: .
abundance: .
j_gene: TRBJ1-1
CDR3nt: TGTGCCAGCAGCCGAGAACAGGGAGCACTTGGTGCTTTCTTT
CDR3aa: CASSREQGALGAFF

v_gene: TRBV10-3
d_gene: TRBD1
abundance: .
j_gene: TRBJ1-2
CDR3nt: TGTGCCATCTCGGAGGGGGCCCCTGGTGGCTACACCTTC
CDR3aa: CAISEGAPGGYTF

v_gene: TRBV27
d_gene: TRBD2
abundance: .
j_gene: TRBJ2-3
CDR3nt: TGTGCCAGCAGTTTATGGGGGACTAGCGGGAGGACAGATACGCAGTATTTT
CDR3aa: CASSLWGTSGRTDTQYF

v_gene: TRBV11-3
d_gene: TRBD1
abundance: .
j_gene: TRBJ2-7
CDR3nt: TGTGCCAGCAGCCGACCCCATACCGGGACAGGCGCCTACGAGCAGTACTTC
CDR3aa: CASSRPHTGTGAYEQYF

v_gene: TRBV2
d_gene: .
abundance: .
j_gene: TRBJ1-4
CDR3nt: TGTGCCAGCAGTGGCGGGAGGAACGAAAAACTGTTTTTT
CDR3aa: CASSGGRNEKLFF

v_gene: TRBV13
d_gene: .
abundance: .
j_gene: TRBJ1-1
CDR3nt: TGTGCCAGCAGCTTGAATCCTTTATCCACCCTGTGGGGCAGAAGGGACACTGAAGCTTTCTTT
CDR3aa: CASSLNPLSTLWGRRDTEAFF

v_gene: TRBV4-3
d_gene: TRBD1
abundance: .
j_gene: TRBJ2-7
CDR3nt: TGCGCCAGCAGCCCCGGACAGGGTGGCGAGCAGTACTTC
CDR3aa: CASSPGQGGEQYF

v_gene: TRBV7-9
d_gene: .
abundance: once
j_gene: TRBJ1-4
CDR3nt: TGTGCCAGCAGCTTAGCTCGGGGGTCTAATGAAAAACTGTTTTTT
CDR3aa: CASSLARGSNEKLFF

v_gene: TRBV25-1
d_gene: .
abundance: once
j_gene: TRBJ2-6
CDR3nt: TGTGCCAGCAGTGAATCGGGCTCTGGGGCCAACGTCCTGACTTTC
CDR3aa: CASSESGSGANVLTF

v_gene: TRBV9
d_gene: TRBD1
abundance: .
j_gene: TRBJ1-3
CDR3nt: TGTGCCAGCAGCGGAACCCGGACAGGGGTCGGAAACACCATATATTTT
CDR3aa: CASSGTRTGVGNTIYF

v_gene: TRBV7-2
d_gene: TRBD1
abundance: .
j_gene: TRBJ2-7
CDR3nt: TGTGCCAGCAGCTCCGGACAGGAGGTCGAGCAGTACTTC
CDR3aa: CASSSGQEVEQYF

v_gene: TRBV6-5
d_gene: .
abundance: few
j_gene: TRBJ1-2
CDR3nt: TGTGCCAGCAGCCCAAGGACAGCTTTTGATGGCTACACCTTC
CDR3aa: CASSPRTAFDGYTF

v_gene: TRBV6-5
d_gene: .
abundance: .
j_gene: TRBJ2-2
CDR3nt: TGTGCCAGCAGGCTTCTACAGGGCGCCGGGGAGCTGTTTTTT
CDR3aa: CASRLLQGAGELFF

v_gene: TRBV7-2
d_gene: TRBD1
abundance: .
j_gene: TRBJ2-1
CDR3nt: TGTGCCAGCAGCTTAGTCGGGTCGGGGACAGGGGATGAGCAGTTCTTC
CDR3aa: CASSLVGSGTGDEQFF

v_gene: TRBV19
d_gene: TRBD1
abundance: .
j_gene: TRBJ1-2
CDR3nt: TGTGCCAGTAGTATGGACAGGGGCCACTATGGCTACACCTTC
CDR3aa: CASSMDRGHYGYTF

v_gene: TRBV5-1
d_gene: TRBD2
abundance: .
j_gene: TRBJ2-1
CDR3nt: TGCGCCAGCAATGGCGGGGGATACAATGAGCAGTTCTTC
CDR3aa: CASNGGGYNEQFF

v_gene: TRBV5-1
d_gene: TRBD1
abundance: .
j_gene: TRBJ2-7
CDR3nt: TGCGCCAGCAGACAAACAGGGGCTGGAGAGCAGTACTTC
CDR3aa: CASRQTGAGEQYF

v_gene: TRBV4-3
d_gene: TRBD2
abundance: .
j_gene: TRBJ2-7
CDR3nt: TGCGCCAGCAGCCAAGCCAGCCGCGGGGGGAACTACGAGCAGTACTTC
CDR3aa: CASSQASRGGNYEQYF

v_gene: TRBV5-1
d_gene: .
abundance: .
j_gene: TRBJ2-1
CDR3nt: TGCGCCAGCAGCTTGCAATCGGGATACAATGAGCAGTTCTTC
CDR3aa: CASSLQSGYNEQFF

v_gene: TRBV29-1
d_gene: .
abundance: .
j_gene: TRBJ1-2
CDR3nt: TGCAGCGCTGAACAGACAAATAACTATGGCTACACCTTC
CDR3aa: CSAEQTNNYGYTF

v_gene: TRBV27
d_gene: TRBD2
abundance: .
j_gene: TRBJ2-3
CDR3nt: TGTGCCAGCAGTGCTCGGACTAGCGGCACAGATACGCAGTATTTT
CDR3aa: CASSARTSGTDTQYF

v_gene: TRBV7-2
d_gene: .
abundance: .
j_gene: TRBJ1-6
CDR3nt: TGTGCCAGCAGCTTGAACCCACCCCTCGGCGGGGATTCACCCCTCCACTTT
CDR3aa: CASSLNPPLGGDSPLHF

v_gene: TRBV19
d_gene: TRBD2
abundance: .
j_gene: TRBJ2-7
CDR3nt: TGTGCCAGTAGTATCACTAGCGGGGATTCCTACGAGCAGTACTTC
CDR3aa: CASSITSGDSYEQYF

v_gene: TRBV29-1
d_gene: TRBD1
abundance: .
j_gene: TRBJ1-1
CDR3nt: TGCAGCGTTTGGGACAGGAGAATGAACACTGAAGCTTTCTTT
CDR3aa: CSVWDRRMNTEAFF

v_gene: TRBV11-1
d_gene: .
abundance: .
j_gene: TRBJ2-6
CDR3nt: TGTGCCAGCAGCTTAATTACAGGATCCTCTGGGGCCAACGTCCTGACTTTC
CDR3aa: CASSLITGSSGANVLTF

v_gene: TRBV18
d_gene: .
abundance: once
j_gene: TRBJ2-1
CDR3nt: TGTGCCAGCTCACCACGGTGGCAGGGTCAAGGCAATGAGCAGTTCTTC
CDR3aa: CASSPRWQGQGNEQFF

v_gene: TRBV19
d_gene: TRBD1
abundance: .
j_gene: TRBJ1-5
CDR3nt: TGTGCCAGTACCCTACAGGGGGGGTCAGATCAGCCCCAGCATTTT
CDR3aa: CASTLQGGSDQPQHF

v_gene: TRBV5-1
d_gene: .
abundance: .
j_gene: TRBJ2-1
CDR3nt: TGCGCCAGCAGCACAGGTGGGGGGGCCTTCTACAATGAGCAGTTCTTC
CDR3aa: CASSTGGGAFYNEQFF

v_gene: TRBV4-2
d_gene: .
abundance: .
j_gene: TRBJ1-1
CDR3nt: TGTGCCACTTCGGACAGAGAGATGAACACTGAAGCTTTCTTT
CDR3aa: CATSDREMNTEAFF

v_gene: TRBV6-5
d_gene: TRBD1
abundance: .
j_gene: TRBJ2-2
CDR3nt: TGTGCCAGCGATCCGGGACAGTCCACCGGGGAGCTGTTTTTT
CDR3aa: CASDPGQSTGELFF

v_gene: TRBV11-3
d_gene: TRBD1
abundance: .
j_gene: TRBJ1-2
CDR3nt: TGTGCCAGCAGCGTTAGGGACAGGGGATCCCATGGCTACACCTTC
CDR3aa: CASSVRDRGSHGYTF

v_gene: TRBV5-5
d_gene: .
abundance: once
j_gene: TRBJ2-5
CDR3nt: TGTGCCAGCAGCTTACCTAGACCGCCCGCGTTGGAGACCCAGTACTTC
CDR3aa: CASSLPRPPALETQYF

v_gene: TRBV27
d_gene: .
abundance: few
j_gene: TRBJ1-6
CDR3nt: TGTGCCAGCAAACAGGGTGGGCAATCACCCCTCCACTTT
CDR3aa: CASKQGGQSPLHF

v_gene: TRBV20-1
d_gene: .
abundance: .
j_gene: TRBJ1-2
CDR3nt: TGCAGTGCTAGAGATAATGGCTACACCTTC
CDR3aa: CSARDNGYTF